This T cell receptor beta chain was profiled in a study of beta chain features in type 1 diabetes. Study-level findings and limits: Individuals with type 1 diabetes displayed fewer insertions and more deletions at VDJ junctions.

This CDR3 spans 13 amino acids. Germline assignment: CDR1 SGHRS and CDR2 YFSETQ. The ends were cut back, 7 bases at V and 8 bases at J, with 18 bases in the middle. A remark on this clone: Its target is unknown.

All of the sorted populations showed purity greater than 98%. Every bit of the isolated RNA underwent reverse transcription, so sequencing read expressed TCRB transcripts. TCRdb's copy holds only in-frame clones and misses some; the assay was immunoSEQ multiplex PCR. The sample contains under 800,000 clones, roughly 15% of which appear only once. This TCR derives from a man aged 18 to 29 in good health. The specimen sequenced was naive CD4+ T cells from blood. The chain couples TRBV5-1 to TRBJ1-2; the D is unclear. Here the CDR3 DNA reads TGCGCCAGCCGGGAGGAGGACCCGGGGGGCTACACCTTC. Amino acid sequence: CASREEDPGGYTF.